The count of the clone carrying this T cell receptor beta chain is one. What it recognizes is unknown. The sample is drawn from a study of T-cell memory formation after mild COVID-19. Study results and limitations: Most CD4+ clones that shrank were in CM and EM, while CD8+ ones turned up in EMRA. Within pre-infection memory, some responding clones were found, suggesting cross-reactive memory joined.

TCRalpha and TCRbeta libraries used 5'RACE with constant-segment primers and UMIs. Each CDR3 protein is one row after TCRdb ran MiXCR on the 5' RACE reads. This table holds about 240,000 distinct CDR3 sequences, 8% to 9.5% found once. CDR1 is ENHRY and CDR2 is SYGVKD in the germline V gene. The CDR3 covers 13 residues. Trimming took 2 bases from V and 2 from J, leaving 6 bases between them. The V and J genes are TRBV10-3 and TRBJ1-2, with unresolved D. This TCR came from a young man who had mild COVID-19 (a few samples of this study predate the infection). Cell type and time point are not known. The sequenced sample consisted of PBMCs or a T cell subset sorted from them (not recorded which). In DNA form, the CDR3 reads TGTGCCATCAGTGAGGCAGAGAACTATGGCTACACCTTC. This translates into CAISEAENYGYTF.